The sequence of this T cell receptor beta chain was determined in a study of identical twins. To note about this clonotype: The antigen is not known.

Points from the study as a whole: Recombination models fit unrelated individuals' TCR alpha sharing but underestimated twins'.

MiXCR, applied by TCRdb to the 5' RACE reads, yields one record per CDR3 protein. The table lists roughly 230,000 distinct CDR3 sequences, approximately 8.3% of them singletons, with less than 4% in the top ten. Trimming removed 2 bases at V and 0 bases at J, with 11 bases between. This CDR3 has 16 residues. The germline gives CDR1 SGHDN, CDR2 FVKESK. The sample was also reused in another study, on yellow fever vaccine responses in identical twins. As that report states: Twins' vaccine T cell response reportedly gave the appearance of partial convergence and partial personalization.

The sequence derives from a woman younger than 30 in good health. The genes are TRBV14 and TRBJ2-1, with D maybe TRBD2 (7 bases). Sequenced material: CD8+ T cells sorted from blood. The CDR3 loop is CASSQRGGSSYNEQFF. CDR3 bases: TGTGCCAGCAGCCAAAGGGGGGGGAGCTCCTACAATGAGCAGTTCTTC.